Listed below are T cell receptor beta chains from one sample, sequenced in a study of blood T cell repertoires in COVID-19. Repertoires were generated with immunoSEQ multiplex PCR, while TCRdb's copy carries only in-frame clones and drops some. Altogether about 300,000 clones are present, nearly 90% being singletons, with the ten largest covering under 3.5%. The sample taken for sequencing was PBMCs or T cells enriched from blood (not recorded which). Receptors originate from a woman in her forties or fifties who had been exposed to COVID-19. Each CDR3 is given with its conserved first and last residue. The D gene is left open where the match is weak. Clone size appears in some rows only: once, few, many, or a class for an expanded clone.

NA	TRBV7-9	TRBD2	TRBJ2-1	CASSYEVAGVKNNEQFF	TGTGCCAGCAGCTACGAAGTAGCGGGGGTGAAGAACAATGAGCAGTTCTTC
NA	TRBV2	NA	TRBJ2-2	CASSEAPTNTGELFF	TGTGCCAGCAGTGAGGCACCAACGAACACCGGGGAGCTGTTTTTT
NA	TRBV5-6	NA	TRBJ1-1	CASSLGQEMNTEAFF	TGTGCCAGCAGCTTGGGACAGGAGATGAACACTGAAGCTTTCTTT
NA	TRBV19	NA	TRBJ2-3	CASSGLFTDTQYF	TGTGCCAGTAGTGGACTATTCACAGATACGCAGTATTTT
NA	TRBV2	TRBD1	TRBJ1-2	CASNDGTVNYGYTF	TGTGCCAGCAACGACGGGACAGTCAACTATGGCTACACCTTC
NA	TRBV7-9	NA	TRBJ2-7	CASTEAGGGPYEQYF	TGTGCCAGCACCGAGGCCGGCGGGGGCCCCTACGAGCAGTACTTC
NA	TRBV14	NA	TRBJ1-5	CASSRSSNQPQHF	TGTGCCAGCAGCCGTTCTAGTAATCAGCCCCAGCATTTT
few	TRBV25-1	TRBD2	TRBJ2-5	CASSARLAGLETQYF	TGTGCCAGCAGTGCCCGACTAGCGGGGTTGGAGACCCAGTACTTC
NA	TRBV24-1	NA	TRBJ2-2	CATSDQVGELFF	TGTGCCACCAGTGATCAGGTCGGGGAGCTGTTTTTT
NA	TRBV18	TRBD1	TRBJ1-2	CASSPDRGYGYTF	TGTGCCAGCTCACCAGACAGGGGTTATGGCTACACCTTC
NA	TRBV7-2	TRBD1	TRBJ1-2	CASSLEMTGANYGYTF	TGTGCCAGCAGCTTAGAGATGACAGGGGCGAACTATGGCTACACCTTC
NA	TRBV6-5	NA	TRBJ1-2	CASSYVGQRAGYTF	TGTGCCAGCAGTTACGTAGGGCAGAGGGCAGGCTACACCTTC
few	TRBV9	NA	TRBJ2-6	CASSATFSGANVLTF	TGTGCCAGCAGCGCAACTTTCTCTGGGGCCAACGTCCTGACTTTC
NA	TRBV19	TRBD1	TRBJ1-2	CASSTGQNPNYGYTF	TGTGCCAGTAGTACGGGACAGAATCCTAACTATGGCTACACCTTC
few	TRBV5-1	TRBD1	TRBJ2-7	CASSLAPGQGAEQYF	TGCGCCAGCAGCTTGGCCCCGGGACAGGGGGCCGAGCAGTACTTC
NA	TRBV29-1	NA	TRBJ2-1	CSVERLANEQFF	TGCAGCGTTGAACGGCTAGCAAATGAGCAGTTCTTC
few	TRBV6-1	NA	TRBJ2-7	CASSEYKVYEQYF	TGTGCCAGCAGTGAATACAAAGTATACGAGCAGTACTTC
NA	TRBV5-5	NA	TRBJ2-3	CASSSDRRGADTQYF	TGTGCCAGCAGCTCAGATCGCAGGGGCGCAGATACGCAGTATTTT
NA	TRBV5-1	NA	TRBJ2-5	CASSSDSLQMETQYF	TGCGCCAGCAGCTCTGATTCCTTACAGATGGAGACCCAGTACTTC
NA	TRBV20-1	NA	TRBJ2-7	CSASRSESSYEQYF	TGCAGTGCTAGTAGGTCGGAGAGCTCCTACGAGCAGTACTTC
NA	TRBV5-6	NA	TRBJ1-2	CASSPGGGSYGYTF	TGTGCCAGCAGCCCCGGGGGGGGGAGCTATGGCTACACCTTC
NA	TRBV9	TRBD1	TRBJ2-7	CASSANRGQGTEQYF	TGTGCCAGCAGCGCAAATAGGGGACAGGGCACCGAGCAGTACTTC
once	TRBV20-1	TRBD1	TRBJ2-7	CSASRGQGLDEQYF	TGCAGTGCTAGTCGGGGACAGGGTCTTGACGAGCAGTACTTC
NA	TRBV19	NA	TRBJ1-2	CASRKPQEYYGYTF	TGTGCCAGTAGAAAACCTCAGGAATACTATGGCTACACCTTC
NA	TRBV5-1	TRBD1	TRBJ2-3	CASSSSDRGVTDTQYF	TGCGCCAGCAGCTCCTCGGACAGGGGGGTCACAGATACGCAGTATTTT
once	TRBV6-5	TRBD1	TRBJ1-1	CASRGGTANTEAFF	TGTGCCAGCAGAGGGGGGACAGCGAACACTGAAGCTTTCTTT
NA	TRBV5-1	TRBD1	TRBJ2-1	CASSFGTGKANEQFF	TGCGCCAGCAGCTTCGGGACAGGGAAGGCAAATGAGCAGTTCTTC
NA	TRBV10-3	TRBD1	TRBJ1-2	CAITRQGGEGYTF	TGTGCCATCACTAGACAGGGTGGGGAAGGCTACACCTTC
NA	TRBV2	TRBD1	TRBJ1-1	CASREGQGVHTEAFF	TGTGCCAGCCGGGAGGGACAGGGAGTACACACTGAAGCTTTCTTT
NA	TRBV9	TRBD2	TRBJ2-1	CASSQTSGGANEQFF	TGTGCCAGCAGCCAGACTAGCGGGGGGGCGAATGAGCAGTTCTTC
NA	TRBV5-6	NA	TRBJ2-7	CASSSLTNYEQYF	TGTGCCAGCAGCTCTCTGACAAACTACGAGCAGTACTTC
NA	TRBV28	NA	TRBJ2-7	CASSLIDSSYEQYF	TGTGCCAGCAGTCTAATCGACTCTTCCTACGAGCAGTACTTC
once	TRBV9	NA	TRBJ2-5	CASSTRLGGQETQYF	TGTGCCAGCAGCACCCGACTTGGGGGGCAAGAGACCCAGTACTTC
once	TRBV28	NA	TRBJ1-2	CASFPLGDTYGYTF	TGTGCCAGCTTCCCGCTCGGGGATACCTATGGCTACACCTTC
NA	TRBV19	NA	TRBJ1-5	CASKLGHNYNQPQHF	TGTGCCAGTAAATTGGGTCACAACTACAATCAGCCCCAGCATTTT
NA	TRBV5-4	TRBD1	TRBJ2-7	CASSLVGTGVLYEQYF	TGTGCCAGCAGCTTGGTCGGGACAGGGGTTTTGTACGAGCAGTACTTC
NA	TRBV28	TRBD2	TRBJ2-1	CASSLRLAGLGNKQFF	TGTGCCAGCAGTTTAAGACTAGCGGGGCTAGGCAATAAGCAGTTCTTC
NA	TRBV20-1	NA	TRBJ1-5	CSATGNQPQHF	TGCAGTGCTACGGGTAATCAGCCCCAGCATTTT
NA	TRBV2	NA	TRBJ2-1	CAQGGGGSYNEQFF	TGTGCCCAAGGGGGCGGGGGGTCCTACAATGAGCAGTTCTTC
NA	TRBV9	NA	TRBJ1-2	CASSVATGHYGYTF	TGTGCCAGCAGCGTAGCTACAGGCCACTATGGCTACACCTTC
few	TRBV28	TRBD1	TRBJ1-5	CASSGTGWLGNQPQHF	TGTGCCAGCAGCGGGACAGGGTGGCTTGGCAATCAGCCCCAGCATTTT
NA	TRBV28	TRBD2	TRBJ2-1	CASSPSGGAYNEQFF	TGTGCCAGCAGTCCTAGCGGGGGAGCCTACAATGAGCAGTTCTTC
NA	TRBV28	NA	TRBJ2-7	CASSSLGEGGNYEQYF	TGTGCCAGCAGCTCCCTAGGGGAGGGGGGGAACTACGAGCAGTACTTC
NA	TRBV6-5	TRBD1	TRBJ2-1	CASRSGTGVWNEQFF	TGTGCCAGCAGGTCCGGGACAGGGGTTTGGAATGAGCAGTTCTTC
NA	TRBV19	NA	TRBJ2-7	CASSIGGRGYEQYF	TGTGCCAGTAGTATAGGCGGCAGGGGATACGAGCAGTACTTC
NA	TRBV7-2	NA	TRBJ1-1	CASSLLANTEAFF	TGTGCCAGCAGCTTACTGGCGAACACTGAAGCTTTCTTT
few	TRBV3-1/TRBV3-2	NA	TRBJ2-2	CASSHTSGTGELFF	TGTGCCAGCAGCCACACAAGCGGAACCGGGGAGCTGTTTTTT
few	TRBV5-1	TRBD1	TRBJ2-5	CASSSPGQGNQETQYF	TGCGCCAGCAGCTCCCCGGGACAGGGGAACCAAGAGACCCAGTACTTC
NA	TRBV5-1	NA	TRBJ2-6	CASSLVDRASGANVLTF	TGCGCCAGCAGCTTGGTCGACAGAGCCTCTGGGGCCAACGTCCTGACTTTC
NA	TRBV3-1/TRBV3-2	NA	TRBJ2-5	CASSQIEETQYF	TGTGCCAGCAGCCAAATCGAAGAGACCCAGTACTTC
NA	TRBV6-1	NA	TRBJ2-1	CASSEVWAGMRNEQFF	TGTGCCAGCAGTGAAGTATGGGCAGGGATGCGAAATGAGCAGTTCTTC
NA	TRBV6-5	NA	TRBJ2-3	CASSGTSVSTDTQYF	TGTGCCAGCAGCGGTACTAGTGTTTCCACAGATACGCAGTATTTT
once	TRBV2	TRBD2	TRBJ2-1	CASRSGGSYNEQFF	TGTGCCAGCAGGAGCGGGGGATCCTACAATGAGCAGTTCTTC
NA	TRBV5-6	TRBD2	TRBJ2-5	CASSGVAGGRETQYF	TGTGCCAGCAGCGGCGTAGCGGGGGGGCGAGAGACCCAGTACTTC